The rows below give T cell receptor beta chains drawn from one sample of a study of T cells after somatic rescue of genetic block. TCRdb's table, derived via immunoSEQ multiplex PCR, lists solely in-frame clones and lacks some. The table lists approximately 70,000 clones, about nine tenths of them singletons. Specimen: peripheral blood mononuclear cells (PBMCs). Source of these receptors: a man aged 25-45 years. Both conserved end residues are part of each CDR3. Fields, in order: J gene, D gene, V gene, CDR3 protein, CDR3 DNA. D genes are given only for firm matches.

j_call: TRBJ1-6; d_call: -; v_call: TRBV18; cdr3_aa: CASSPLDRSWNSPLHF; cdr3_nt: TGTGCCAGCTCACCACTTGACAGGAGTTGGAATTCACCCCTCCACTTT
j_call: TRBJ2-5; d_call: -; v_call: TRBV5-6; cdr3_aa: CASSRRSGETQYF; cdr3_nt: TGTGCCAGCAGTCGAAGGTCAGGGGAGACCCAGTACTTC
j_call: TRBJ2-1; d_call: -; v_call: TRBV18; cdr3_aa: CASSPGLASYNEQFF; cdr3_nt: TGTGCCAGCTCACCGGGCCTAGCGAGCTACAATGAGCAGTTCTTC
j_call: TRBJ2-3; d_call: -; v_call: TRBV10-3; cdr3_aa: CAISGDTDTQYF; cdr3_nt: TGTGCCATCAGTGGGGACACAGATACGCAGTATTTT
j_call: TRBJ2-2; d_call: -; v_call: TRBV21-1; cdr3_aa: CASSKVSLAGELFF; cdr3_nt: TGTGCCAGCAGCAAAGTGAGCCTAGCCGGGGAGCTGTTTTTT
j_call: TRBJ1-6; d_call: TRBD1; v_call: TRBV19; cdr3_aa: CASSGQGISSYNSPLHF; cdr3_nt: TGTGCCAGTAGTGGACAGGGGATAAGCTCCTATAATTCACCCCTCCACTTT
j_call: TRBJ2-1; d_call: -; v_call: TRBV9; cdr3_aa: CASSEDLGAGNEQFF; cdr3_nt: TGTGCCAGCAGCGAAGACTTGGGGGCTGGAAATGAGCAGTTCTTC
j_call: TRBJ2-7; d_call: -; v_call: TRBV19; cdr3_aa: CASSIVPGYTYEQYF; cdr3_nt: TGTGCCAGTAGTATAGTTCCAGGATACACCTACGAGCAGTACTTC
j_call: TRBJ2-1; d_call: -; v_call: TRBV6-5; cdr3_aa: CASSSGGPNEQFF; cdr3_nt: TGTGCCAGCAGTTCCGGGGGCCCGAATGAGCAGTTCTTC
j_call: TRBJ1-3; d_call: -; v_call: TRBV5-1; cdr3_aa: CASSSTGVAGNTIYF; cdr3_nt: TGCGCCAGCAGCTCAACCGGGGTGGCTGGAAACACCATATATTTT